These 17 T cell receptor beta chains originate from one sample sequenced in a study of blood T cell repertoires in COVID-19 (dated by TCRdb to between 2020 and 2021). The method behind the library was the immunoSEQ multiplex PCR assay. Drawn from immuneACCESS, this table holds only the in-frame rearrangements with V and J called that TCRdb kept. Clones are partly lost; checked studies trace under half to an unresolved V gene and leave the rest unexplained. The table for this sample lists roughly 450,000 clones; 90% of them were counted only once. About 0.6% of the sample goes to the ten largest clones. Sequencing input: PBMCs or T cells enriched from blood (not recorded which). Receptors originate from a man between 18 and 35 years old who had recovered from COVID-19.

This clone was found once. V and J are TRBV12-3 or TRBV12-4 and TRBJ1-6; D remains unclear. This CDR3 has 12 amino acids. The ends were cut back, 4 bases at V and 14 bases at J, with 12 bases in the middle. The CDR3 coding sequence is TGTGCCAGCAGTTCAGGACGCGGGGCCCTCCACTTT. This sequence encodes CASSSGRGALHF.

The CDR3 spells CASSMGTSGHRPYEQYF. The CDR3 nucleotides are TGTGCCAGTAGTATGGGGACTAGCGGCCACCGTCCCTACGAGCAGTACTTC. The chain has TRBV19 and TRBJ2-7; 11 bases align to TRBD2. The V gene's germline CDR1 is LNHDA and CDR2 SQIVND (reference sequence). The junction had 9 bases not matched to a gene; V was cut back by 3 bases and J by 2 bases. The CDR3 loop spans 17 amino acids.

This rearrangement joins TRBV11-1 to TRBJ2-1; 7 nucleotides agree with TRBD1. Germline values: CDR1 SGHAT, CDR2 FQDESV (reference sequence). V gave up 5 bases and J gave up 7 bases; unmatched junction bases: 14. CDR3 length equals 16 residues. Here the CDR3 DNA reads TGTGCCAGCAGCCCGGGCCGCGACAGGGTTCGGAATGAGCAGTTCTTC. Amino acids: CASSPGRDRVRNEQFF.

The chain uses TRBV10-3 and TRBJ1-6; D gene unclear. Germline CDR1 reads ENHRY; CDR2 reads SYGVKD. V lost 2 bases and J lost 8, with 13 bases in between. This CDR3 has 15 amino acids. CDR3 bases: TGTGCCATCAGTGAGGGTGGCAGGTCGTATTCACCCCTCCACTTT. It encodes CAISEGGRSYSPLHF.

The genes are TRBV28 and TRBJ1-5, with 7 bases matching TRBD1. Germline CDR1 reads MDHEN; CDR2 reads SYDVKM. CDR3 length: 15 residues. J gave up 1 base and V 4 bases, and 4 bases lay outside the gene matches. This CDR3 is CASSSRDRSNQPQHF. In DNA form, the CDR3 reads TGTGCCAGCAGTTCCCGGGACAGAAGCAATCAGCCCCAGCATTTT.

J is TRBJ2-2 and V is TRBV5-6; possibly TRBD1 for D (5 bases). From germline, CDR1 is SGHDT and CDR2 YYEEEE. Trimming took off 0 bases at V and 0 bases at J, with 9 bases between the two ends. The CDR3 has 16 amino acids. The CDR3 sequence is CASSLAPQANTGELFF. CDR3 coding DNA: TGTGCCAGCAGCTTGGCTCCACAGGCGAACACCGGGGAGCTGTTTTTT.

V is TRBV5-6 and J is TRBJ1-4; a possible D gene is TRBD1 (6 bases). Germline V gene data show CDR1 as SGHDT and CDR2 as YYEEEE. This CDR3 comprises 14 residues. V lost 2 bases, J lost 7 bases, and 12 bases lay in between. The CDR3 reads CASSFAGGGEKLFF. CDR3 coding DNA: TGTGCCAGCAGCTTCGCGGGGGGCGGTGAAAAACTGTTTTTT. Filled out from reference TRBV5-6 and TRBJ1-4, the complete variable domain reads DAGVTQSPTHLIKTRGQQVTLRCSPKSGHDTVSWYQQALGQGPQFIFQYYEEEERQRGNFPDRFSGHQFPNYSSELNVNALLLGDSALYLCASSFAGGGEKLFFGSGTQLSVL.

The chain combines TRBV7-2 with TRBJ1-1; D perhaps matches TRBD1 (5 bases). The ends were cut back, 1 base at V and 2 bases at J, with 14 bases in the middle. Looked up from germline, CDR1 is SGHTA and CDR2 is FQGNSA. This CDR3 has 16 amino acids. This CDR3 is CASSLGASGTNTEAFF. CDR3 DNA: TGTGCCAGCAGCTTAGGGGCCTCCGGGACTAACACTGAAGCTTTCTTT. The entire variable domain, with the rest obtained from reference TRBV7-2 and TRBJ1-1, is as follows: GAGVSQSPSNKVTEKGKDVELRCDPISGHTALYWYRQSLGQGLEFLIYFQGNSAPDKSGLPSDRFSAERTGGSVSTLTIQRTQQEDSAVYLCASSLGASGTNTEAFFGQGTRLTVV.

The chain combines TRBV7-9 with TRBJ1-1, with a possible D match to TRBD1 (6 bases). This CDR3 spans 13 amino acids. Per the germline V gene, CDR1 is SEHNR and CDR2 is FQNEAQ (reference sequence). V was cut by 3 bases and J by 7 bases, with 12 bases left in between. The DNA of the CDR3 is TGTGCCAGCAGCTTCCGAGGGGGAAGTGAAGCTTTCTTT. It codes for CASSFRGGSEAFF.

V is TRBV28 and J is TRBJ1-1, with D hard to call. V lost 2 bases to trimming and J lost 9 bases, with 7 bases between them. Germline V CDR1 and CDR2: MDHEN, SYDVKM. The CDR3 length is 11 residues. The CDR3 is CASSLTQKAFF. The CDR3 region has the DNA TGTGCCAGCAGTTTAACGCAGAAAGCTTTCTTT.

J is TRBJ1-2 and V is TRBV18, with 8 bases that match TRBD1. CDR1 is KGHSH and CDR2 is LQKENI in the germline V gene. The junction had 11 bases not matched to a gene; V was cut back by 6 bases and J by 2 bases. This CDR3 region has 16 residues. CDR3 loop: CASSADRATLNYGYTF. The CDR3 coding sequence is TGTGCCAGCTCTGCGGACAGGGCCACTTTAAACTATGGCTACACCTTC. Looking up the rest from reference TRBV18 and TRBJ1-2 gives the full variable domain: NAGVMQNPRHLVRRRGQEARLRCSPMKGHSHVYWYRQLPEEGLKFMVYLQKENIIDESGMPKERFSAEFPKEGPSILRIQQVVRGDSAAYFCASSADRATLNYGYTFGSGTRLTVV.

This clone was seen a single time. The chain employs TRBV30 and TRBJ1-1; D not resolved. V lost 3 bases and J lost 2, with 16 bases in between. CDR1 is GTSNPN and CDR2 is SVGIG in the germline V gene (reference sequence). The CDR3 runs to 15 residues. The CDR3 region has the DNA TGTGCCTGGAGGCGGGCACACGTCGGTAACACTGAAGCTTTCTTT. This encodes CAWRRAHVGNTEAFF.

For the CDR3, the DNA is TGTGCCACCAGCAGAGTCGTGGCAGCTGGGGCCAACGTCCTGACTTTC. Translating it yields CATSRVVAAGANVLTF. J is TRBJ2-6 and V is TRBV15; D is unclear. Germline V CDR1 and CDR2: LNHNV, YYDKDF (reference sequence). The V end was cut by 1 base, the J end by 2 bases, with 9 bases between. This CDR3 spans 16 amino acids. The full variable domain, in which reference TRBV15 and TRBJ2-6 provide the parts outside the CDR3, is DAMVIQNPRYQVTQFGKPVTLSCSQTLNHNVMYWYQQKSSQAPKLLFHYYDKDFNNEADTPDNFQSRRPNTSFCFLDIRSPGLGDTAMYLCATSRVVAAGANVLTFGAGSRLTVL.

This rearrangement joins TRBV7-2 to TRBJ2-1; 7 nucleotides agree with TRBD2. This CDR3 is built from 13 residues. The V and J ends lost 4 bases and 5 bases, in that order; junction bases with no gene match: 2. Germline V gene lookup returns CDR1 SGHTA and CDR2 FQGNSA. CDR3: CASSYGTNNEQFF. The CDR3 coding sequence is TGTGCCAGCAGCTACGGGACTAACAATGAGCAGTTCTTC.

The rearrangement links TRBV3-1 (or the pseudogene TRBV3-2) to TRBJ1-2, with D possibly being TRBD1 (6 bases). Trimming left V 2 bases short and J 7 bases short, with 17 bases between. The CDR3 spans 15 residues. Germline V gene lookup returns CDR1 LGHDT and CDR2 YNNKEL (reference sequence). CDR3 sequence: CASSQSVQGRSGYTF. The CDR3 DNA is TGTGCCAGCAGCCAATCGGTTCAGGGGCGGAGTGGCTACACCTTC.

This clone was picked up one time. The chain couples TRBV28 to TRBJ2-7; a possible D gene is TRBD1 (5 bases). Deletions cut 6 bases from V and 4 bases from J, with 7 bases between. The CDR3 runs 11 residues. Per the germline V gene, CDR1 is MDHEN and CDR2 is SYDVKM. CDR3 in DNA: TGTGCCAGCAGATCAGGGTACGAGCAGTACTTC. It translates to CASRSGYEQYF.

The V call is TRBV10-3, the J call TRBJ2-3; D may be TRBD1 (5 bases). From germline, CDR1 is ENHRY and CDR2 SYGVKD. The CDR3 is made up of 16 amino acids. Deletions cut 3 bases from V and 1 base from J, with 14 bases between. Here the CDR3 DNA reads TGTGCCATCAGTGACCTTTTCAGGGATGGCACAGATACGCAGTATTTT. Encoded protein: CAISDLFRDGTDTQYF.